This TCR beta chain was found in a study of blood T cell repertoires in COVID-19. Study information: Spain, Italy and the United States supplied samples that represented acute and convalescent COVID-19. Nucleic acid was either cDNA or gDNA, and it came from T cells, B-cell-depleted T cells, or PBMCs.

This clone showed up just a few times. CDR1 and CDR2 from the germline V gene are LGHNA and YSLEER. Unmatched junction bases numbered 5, after V lost 1 base and J lost 5 bases. The CDR3 has 16 residues. Authors' processing steps: For nucleated cells, counts were estimated from reference gene primer amplification. Profiling relied on immunoSEQ multiplex PCR, and the TCRdb table lists in-frame clones only, not all of them. From that table come the V and J calls and clone size; the DNA was used to work out D and trimming. The sample includes approximately 32,000 clones, around nine tenths of them seen just once.

The material sequenced was peripheral blood. The gene calls are TRBV4-3 and TRBJ2-5, with 12 bases fitting TRBD2. The clonotype comes from a man in his 60s with active COVID-19. The CDR3 region is CASSQGLAGAGETQYF. The DNA for the CDR3 is TGCGCCAGCAGCCAAGGACTAGCGGGAGCAGGTGAGACCCAGTACTTC.